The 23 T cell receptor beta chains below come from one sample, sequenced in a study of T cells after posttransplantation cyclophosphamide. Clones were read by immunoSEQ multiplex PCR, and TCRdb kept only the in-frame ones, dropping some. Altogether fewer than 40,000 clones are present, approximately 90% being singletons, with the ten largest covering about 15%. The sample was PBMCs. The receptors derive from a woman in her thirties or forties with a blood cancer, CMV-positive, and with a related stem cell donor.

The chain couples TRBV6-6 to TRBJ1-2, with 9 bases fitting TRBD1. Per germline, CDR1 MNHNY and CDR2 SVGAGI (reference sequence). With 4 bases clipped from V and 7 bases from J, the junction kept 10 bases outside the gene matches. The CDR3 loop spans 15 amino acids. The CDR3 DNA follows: TGTGCCAGCAGTTCCTCCGGGACAGGGTTCAGTGGCTACACCTTC. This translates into CASSSSGTGFSGYTF.

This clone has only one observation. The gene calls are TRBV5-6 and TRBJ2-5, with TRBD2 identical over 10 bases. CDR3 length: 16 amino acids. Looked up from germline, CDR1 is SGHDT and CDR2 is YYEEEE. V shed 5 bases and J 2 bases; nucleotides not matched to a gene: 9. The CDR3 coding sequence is TGTGCCAGCAGGGATGGACTAGCGGAAACTCAAGAGACCCAGTACTTC. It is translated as CASRDGLAETQETQYF.

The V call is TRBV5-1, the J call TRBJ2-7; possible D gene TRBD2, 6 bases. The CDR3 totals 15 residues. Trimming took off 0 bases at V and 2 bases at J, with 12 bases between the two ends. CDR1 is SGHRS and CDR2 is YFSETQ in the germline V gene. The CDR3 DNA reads TGCGCCAGCAGCTTGGTGGGCGGGACGACCTACGAGCAGTACTTC. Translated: CASSLVGGTTYEQYF.

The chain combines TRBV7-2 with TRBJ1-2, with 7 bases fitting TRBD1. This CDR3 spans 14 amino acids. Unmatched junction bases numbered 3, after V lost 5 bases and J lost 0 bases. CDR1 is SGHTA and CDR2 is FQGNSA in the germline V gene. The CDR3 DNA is TGTGCCAGCAGCACTGACAGGGCTAACTATGGCTACACCTTC. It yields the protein CASSTDRANYGYTF.

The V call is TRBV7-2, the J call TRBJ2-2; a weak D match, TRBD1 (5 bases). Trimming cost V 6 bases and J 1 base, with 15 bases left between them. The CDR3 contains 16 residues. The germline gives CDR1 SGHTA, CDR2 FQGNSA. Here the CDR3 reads CASSWCKGLNTGELFF. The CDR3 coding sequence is TGTGCCAGCAGTTGGTGTAAGGGGCTGAACACCGGGGAGCTGTTTTTT.

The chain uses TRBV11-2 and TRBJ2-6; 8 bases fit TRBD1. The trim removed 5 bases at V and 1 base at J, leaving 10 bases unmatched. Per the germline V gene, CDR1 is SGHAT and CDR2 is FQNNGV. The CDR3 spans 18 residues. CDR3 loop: CASSRRQGPLSGANVLTF. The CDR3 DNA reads TGTGCCAGCAGCCGCCGACAGGGGCCGCTTTCTGGGGCCAACGTCCTGACTTTC.

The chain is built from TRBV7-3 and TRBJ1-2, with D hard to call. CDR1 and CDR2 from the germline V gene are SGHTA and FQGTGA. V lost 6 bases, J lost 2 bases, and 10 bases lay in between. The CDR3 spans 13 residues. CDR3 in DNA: TGTGCCAGCAGTCCCGGGATGAACTATGGCTACACCTTC. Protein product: CASSPGMNYGYTF. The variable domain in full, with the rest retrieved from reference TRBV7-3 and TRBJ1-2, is GAGVSQTPSNKVTEKGKYVELRCDPISGHTALYWYRQSLGQGPEFLIYFQGTGAADDSGLPNDRFFAVRPEGSVSTLKIQRTERGDSAVYLCASSPGMNYGYTFGSGTRLTVV.

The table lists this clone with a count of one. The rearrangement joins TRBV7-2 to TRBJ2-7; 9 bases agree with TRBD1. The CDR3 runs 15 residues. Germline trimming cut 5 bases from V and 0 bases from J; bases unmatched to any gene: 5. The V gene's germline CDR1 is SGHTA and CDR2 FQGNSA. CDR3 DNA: TGTGCCAGCAGCCCCGAGGACAGGGGCTCCTACGAGCAGTACTTC. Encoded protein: CASSPEDRGSYEQYF.

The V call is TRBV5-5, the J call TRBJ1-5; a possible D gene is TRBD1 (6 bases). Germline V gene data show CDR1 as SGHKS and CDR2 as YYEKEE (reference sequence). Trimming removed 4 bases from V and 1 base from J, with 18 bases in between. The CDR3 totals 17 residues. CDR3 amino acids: CASSRTGLPYSNQPQHF. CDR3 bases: TGTGCCAGCAGCCGAACAGGGCTTCCGTACAGCAATCAGCCCCAGCATTTT.

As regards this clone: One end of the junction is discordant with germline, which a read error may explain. The CDR3: CASSLIFSDRGKEHYGYTF. DNA for the CDR3: TGTGCCAGCAGCTTAATTTTCTCGGACAGGGGGAAGGAACACTACGGCTACACCTTC. The J gene is TRBJ1-2, the V gene TRBV7-9, with 10 nucleotides matching TRBD1. The CDR3 loop spans 19 amino acids. Per the germline V gene, CDR1 is SEHNR and CDR2 is FQNEAQ (reference sequence). Using reference TRBV7-9 and TRBJ1-2 for the parts outside the CDR3, the full variable domain is DTGVSQNPRHKITKRGQNVTFRCDPISEHNRLYWYRQTLGQGPEFLTYFQNEAQLEKSRLLSDRFSAERPKGSFSTLEIQRTEQGDSAMYLCASSLIFSDRGKEHYGYTFGSGTRLTVV.

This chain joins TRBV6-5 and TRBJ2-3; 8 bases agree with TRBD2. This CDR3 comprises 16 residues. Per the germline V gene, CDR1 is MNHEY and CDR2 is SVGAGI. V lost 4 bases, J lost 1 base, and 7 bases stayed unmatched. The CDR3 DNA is TGTGCCAGCAGTTCCGGGGGGGGCATCGGCACAGATACGCAGTATTTT. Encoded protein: CASSSGGGIGTDTQYF.

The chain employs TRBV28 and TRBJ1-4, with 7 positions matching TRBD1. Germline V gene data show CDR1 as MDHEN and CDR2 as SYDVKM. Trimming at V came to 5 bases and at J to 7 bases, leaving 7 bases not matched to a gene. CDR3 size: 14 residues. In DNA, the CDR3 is TGTGCCAGCAGTCTCCCCGGGACAGCTGAAAAACTGTTTTTT. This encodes CASSLPGTAEKLFF.

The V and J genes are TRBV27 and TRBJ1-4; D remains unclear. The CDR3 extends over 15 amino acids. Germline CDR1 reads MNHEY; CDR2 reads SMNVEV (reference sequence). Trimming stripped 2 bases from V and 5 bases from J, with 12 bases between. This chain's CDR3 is CASSLALGRNEKLFF. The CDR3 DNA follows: TGTGCCAGCAGTTTAGCCCTGGGGAGAAATGAAAAACTGTTTTTT.

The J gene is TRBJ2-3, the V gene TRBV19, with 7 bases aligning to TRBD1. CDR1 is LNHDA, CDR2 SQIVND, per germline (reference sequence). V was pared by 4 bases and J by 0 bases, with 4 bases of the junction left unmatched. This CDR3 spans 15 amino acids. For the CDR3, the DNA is TGTGCCAGTAGTAGACAGGGCAGAAGCACAGATACGCAGTATTTT. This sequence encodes CASSRQGRSTDTQYF.

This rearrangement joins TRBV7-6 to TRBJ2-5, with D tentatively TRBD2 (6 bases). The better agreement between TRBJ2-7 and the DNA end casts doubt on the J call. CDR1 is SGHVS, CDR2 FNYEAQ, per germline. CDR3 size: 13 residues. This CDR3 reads CASSLGRGYEQYF. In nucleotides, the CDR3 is TGTGCCAGCAGCCTGGGGCGGGGCTACGAGCAGTACTTC.

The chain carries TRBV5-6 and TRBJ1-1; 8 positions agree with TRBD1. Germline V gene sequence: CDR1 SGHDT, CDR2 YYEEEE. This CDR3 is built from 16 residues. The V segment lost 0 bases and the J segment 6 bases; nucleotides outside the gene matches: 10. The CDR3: CASSLGVRGRFSEAFF. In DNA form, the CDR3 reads TGTGCCAGCAGCTTGGGTGTCAGGGGGCGCTTCTCTGAAGCTTTCTTT.

In DNA, the CDR3 is TGTGCCAGCAGCCCATTGAGGGACAGCCCGAACACCGGGGAGCTGTTTTTT. This encodes CASSPLRDSPNTGELFF. This chain links TRBV11-1 with TRBJ2-2; 7 bases match TRBD1. This CDR3 comprises 17 residues. Germline-derived CDR1 and CDR2 are SGHAT and FQDESV (reference sequence). With V trimmed by 5 bases and J by 0 bases, 9 bases remained unmatched.

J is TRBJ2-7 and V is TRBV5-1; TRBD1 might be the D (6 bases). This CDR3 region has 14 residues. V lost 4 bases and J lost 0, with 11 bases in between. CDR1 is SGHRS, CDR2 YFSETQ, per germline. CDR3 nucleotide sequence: TGCGCCAGCAGCCGACAGGTCAGCTCCTACGAGCAGTACTTC. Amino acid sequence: CASSRQVSSYEQYF.

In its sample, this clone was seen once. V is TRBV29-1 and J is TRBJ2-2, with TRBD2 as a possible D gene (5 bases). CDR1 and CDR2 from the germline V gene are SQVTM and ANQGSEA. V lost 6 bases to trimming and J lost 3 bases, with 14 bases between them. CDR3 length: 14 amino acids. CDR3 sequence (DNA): TGCAGCGTAGAGGGTCCTCGTTACACCGGGGAGCTGTTTTTT. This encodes CSVEGPRYTGELFF.

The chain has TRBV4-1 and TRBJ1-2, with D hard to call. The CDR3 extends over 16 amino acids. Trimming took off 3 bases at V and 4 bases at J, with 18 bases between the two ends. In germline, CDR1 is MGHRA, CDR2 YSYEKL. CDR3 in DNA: TGCGCCAGCAGCCATCCGGTAAGCGGGTTGAGCTATGGCTACACCTTC. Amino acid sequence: CASSHPVSGLSYGYTF.

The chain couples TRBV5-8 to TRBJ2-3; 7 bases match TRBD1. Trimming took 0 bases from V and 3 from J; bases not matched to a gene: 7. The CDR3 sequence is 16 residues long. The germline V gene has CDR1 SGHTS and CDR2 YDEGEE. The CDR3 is CASSLGAGGRTDTQYF. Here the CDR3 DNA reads TGTGCCAGCAGCTTGGGGGCAGGGGGACGGACAGATACGCAGTATTTT.

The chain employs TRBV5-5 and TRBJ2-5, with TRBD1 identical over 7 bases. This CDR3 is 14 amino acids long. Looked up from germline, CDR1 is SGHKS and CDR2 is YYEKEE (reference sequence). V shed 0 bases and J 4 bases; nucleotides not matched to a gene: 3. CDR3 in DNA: TGTGCCAGCAGCTTGGTGTCAGGGGGAGAGACCCAGTACTTC. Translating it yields CASSLVSGGETQYF.

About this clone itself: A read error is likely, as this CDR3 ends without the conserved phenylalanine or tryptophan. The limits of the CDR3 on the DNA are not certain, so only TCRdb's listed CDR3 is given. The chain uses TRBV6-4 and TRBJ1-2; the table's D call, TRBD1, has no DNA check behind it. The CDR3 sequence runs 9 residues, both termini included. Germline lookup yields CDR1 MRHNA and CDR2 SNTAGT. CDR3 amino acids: CASSDSNKL.